One sample yielded the 22 T cell receptor beta chains listed below, sequenced in a study of blood T cell repertoires in COVID-19. Only in-frame clones appear in the TCRdb table, and some are missing; sequencing was by immunoSEQ multiplex PCR. The data hold about 77,000 clones, with about 72% observed a single time. Material for sequencing was peripheral blood. The source is a man between 70 and 80 years old with active or convalescent COVID-19.

V and J are TRBV11-2 and TRBJ2-1, with D perhaps TRBD2 (7 bases). The V end was cut by 0 bases, the J end by 4 bases, with 13 bases between. Germline assignment: CDR1 SGHAT and CDR2 FQNNGV. The CDR3 length is 16 residues. The CDR3 protein is CASSLETGGGYNEQFF. CDR3 nucleotide sequence: TGTGCCAGCAGCTTAGAGACGGGGGGCGGGTACAATGAGCAGTTCTTC.

The chain employs TRBV5-5 and TRBJ2-1, with 8 nucleotides matching TRBD2. Germline V CDR1 and CDR2: SGHKS, YYEKEE (reference sequence). The CDR3 runs 15 residues. The J segment lost 8 bases and the V segment lost 2 bases, leaving 9 bases of the junction unmatched. The CDR3 DNA reads TGTGCCAGCAGCTTCTTAGCGGGGCGGGGGGATGAGCAGTTCTTC. It translates to CASSFLAGRGDEQFF.

Comments on this clone: It may be a read error: a sequence one base away is much more abundant. This sample also contains other DNA sequences that code for the same CDR3. The CDR3 is CASSIRQGMSSYNEQFF. The CDR3 DNA is TGTGCCAGCAGTATCCGACAGGGGATGAGCTCTTACAATGAGCAGTTCTTC. This rearrangement joins TRBV27 to TRBJ2-1, with 8 bases that match TRBD1. V lost 5 bases and J lost 4; bases outside the gene matches: 13. Germline V gives CDR1 MNHEY, CDR2 SMNVEV (reference sequence). This CDR3 spans 17 amino acids.

This clone is a singleton in its sample. The V gene is TRBV28, the J gene TRBJ1-2; the match to TRBD1 covers 11 bases. V shed 1 base and J 4 bases; nucleotides not matched to a gene: 2. The CDR3 sequence is 15 residues long. From germline, CDR1 is MDHEN and CDR2 SYDVKM. The DNA for the CDR3 is TGTGCCAGCAGTTTATCAGGACAGGGGGCCTATGGCTACACCTTC. As protein: CASSLSGQGAYGYTF.

This sequence joins TRBV6-5 and TRBJ1-1; D remains ambiguous. Germline assignment: CDR1 MNHEY and CDR2 SVGAGI. The CDR3 has 13 residues. Trimming removed 9 bases from V and 11 bases from J, with 22 bases in between. The CDR3 loop is CASEGGGSLRAFF. The DNA of the CDR3 is TGTGCCAGTGAGGGCGGTGGTTCTTTACGGGCTTTCTTT.

This clone was counted a few times. The chain joins TRBV5-1 to TRBJ2-5, with 9 bases fitting TRBD2. The CDR3 length is 14 residues. Germline V gene sequence: CDR1 SGHRS, CDR2 YFSETQ. With V trimmed by 2 bases and J by 4 bases, 3 bases remained unmatched. Written as DNA, the CDR3 is TGCGCCAGCAGCTTCAATAGCGGGGGAGAGACCCAGTACTTC. Amino acid sequence: CASSFNSGGETQYF.

The chain is built from TRBV24-1 and TRBJ1-5; a possible D gene is TRBD1 (6 bases). Looked up from germline, CDR1 is KGHDR and CDR2 is SFDVKD. V shed 4 bases and J shed 7 bases, with 19 bases lying between them. CDR3 length: 16 amino acids. The CDR3 region has the DNA TGTGCCACCAGTGACACAGGGAAGGAAGAAAAACAGCCCCAGCATTTT. Protein sequence: CATSDTGKEEKQPQHF.

V usage is TRBV5-1 and J usage is TRBJ2-7, with D perhaps TRBD2 (5 bases). Germline V CDR1 and CDR2: SGHRS, YFSETQ. CDR3 length equals 15 residues. Between the trimmed V and J ends, which lost 4 bases and 2 bases, there was a span of 16 bases. The CDR3 protein is CASSPPGGRAYEQYF. CDR3 nucleotides: TGCGCCAGCAGCCCCCCCGGCGGGCGAGCCTACGAGCAGTACTTC.

The rearrangement links TRBV6-5 to TRBJ2-2; 8 bases are a match to TRBD1. CDR3 length equals 13 residues. From germline, CDR1 is MNHEY and CDR2 SVGAGI. The V and J ends lost 11 bases and 7 bases, in that order; junction bases with no gene match: 9. The CDR3 bases are TGTGCCGGGACGGACAGGGCGAACGGGGAGCTGTTTTTT. It codes for CAGTDRANGELFF.

This clone was counted between two and nine times. V and J are TRBV9 and TRBJ2-7, with TRBD2 matching 14 bases. V shed 4 bases and J 7 bases; nucleotides not matched to a gene: 7. In germline, CDR1 is SGDLS, CDR2 YYNGEE. This CDR3 is built from 15 residues. CDR3 sequence: CASSPRLAGGQEQYF. The CDR3 coding sequence is TGTGCCAGCAGCCCAAGACTAGCGGGGGGGCAGGAGCAGTACTTC.

The V gene is TRBV4-1, the J gene TRBJ2-5, with 8 bases identical to TRBD1. This CDR3 is 15 amino acids long. Trimming at V came to 3 bases and at J to 5 bases, leaving 8 bases not matched to a gene. Germline CDR1 MGHRA, CDR2 YSYEKL. The CDR3 loop reads CASSQQGAFGETQYF. Written as DNA, the CDR3 is TGCGCCAGCAGCCAGCAGGGGGCGTTCGGGGAGACCCAGTACTTC.

The rearrangement links TRBV13 to TRBJ2-7; D is unclear. Germline values: CDR1 PRHDT, CDR2 FYEKMQ (reference sequence). The CDR3 is 12 residues long. Trimming left V 5 bases short and J 6 bases short, with 11 bases between. The CDR3 nucleotides read TGTGCCAGCAGCAGCTCGAGGTCCGAGCAGTACTTC. Translating it yields CASSSSRSEQYF.

Remarks on this clone: Other nucleotide sequences from this sample produce the same CDR3. The genes are TRBV6-5 and TRBJ1-1; 7 bases line up with TRBD1. Trimming removed 8 bases from V and 4 bases from J; junction bases left unmatched: 7. CDR3 length: 13 amino acids. The germline gives CDR1 MNHEY, CDR2 SVGAGI. The CDR3 protein is CASSTGLGTEAFF. CDR3 nucleotides: TGTGCCAGCTCGACAGGGTTGGGCACTGAAGCTTTCTTT.

On this clone itself: The sample has other DNA sequences that encode this CDR3 too. The J gene is TRBJ1-1, the V gene TRBV7-9; D possibly corresponds to TRBD1 (6 bases). The length of the CDR3 is 13 residues. Germline CDR1 reads SEHNR; CDR2 reads FQNEAQ (reference sequence). V lost 3 bases to trimming and J lost 3 bases, with 8 bases between them. For the CDR3, the DNA is TGTGCCAGCAGCTTCTCAGGGGACACTGAAGCTTTCTTT. Translation: CASSFSGDTEAFF.

This sequence joins TRBV15 and TRBJ2-1; perhaps TRBD2 as D (5 bases). Germline V gene sequence: CDR1 LNHNV, CDR2 YYDKDF (reference sequence). The CDR3 length is 17 residues. Trimming took 2 bases from V and 8 from J, leaving 22 bases between them. CDR3 in DNA: TGTGCCACCAGCAGACCCCTTTCCGGGATTCGTATCGATGAGCAGTTCTTC. The encoded protein is CATSRPLSGIRIDEQFF.

The chain couples TRBV7-2 to TRBJ1-2; TRBD1 aligns across 12 bases. CDR3 size: 16 residues. V was clipped by 11 bases and J by 7 bases; unmatched bases: 17. Per germline, CDR1 SGHTA and CDR2 FQGNSA. DNA for the CDR3: TGTGCCTCAACCCGGGACAGGGGGCGCTTGGGTATTGGCTACACCTTC. Its protein product is CASTRDRGRLGIGYTF.

V usage is TRBV27 and J usage is TRBJ1-5; 7 bases are a match to TRBD1. CDR1 is MNHEY and CDR2 is SMNVEV in the germline V gene (reference sequence). The CDR3 runs 13 residues. J lost 1 base, V lost 8 bases, and 2 bases had no gene match. The CDR3 DNA reads TGTGCCAGCGCGGACAGGAGCAATCAGCCCCAGCATTTT. As protein: CASADRSNQPQHF.

The chain employs TRBV11-1 and TRBJ2-2; 7 bases map to TRBD1. This CDR3 spans 14 amino acids. The germline gives CDR1 SGHAT, CDR2 FQDESV (reference sequence). Trimming removed 8 bases from V and 5 bases from J; junction bases left unmatched: 8. In DNA form, the CDR3 reads TGTGCCAGCTTAGGACAGGCTGGTACCGGGGAGCTGTTTTTT. Translated, it gives CASLGQAGTGELFF.

The chain couples TRBV5-1 to TRBJ2-5; D is ambiguous. CDR3 length: 13 residues. CDR1 is SGHRS, CDR2 YFSETQ, per germline. V was clipped by 1 base and J by 2 bases, with 6 bases between them. This CDR3 is CASSLNGQETQYF. CDR3 nucleotide sequence: TGCGCCAGCAGCTTGAACGGTCAAGAGACCCAGTACTTC.

This clone appeared a single time. The chain couples TRBV27 to TRBJ2-2; no definite D call. Looked up from germline, CDR1 is MNHEY and CDR2 is SMNVEV (reference sequence). The CDR3 consists of 15 residues. V was cut by 2 bases and J by 4 bases, with 11 bases left in between. The CDR3 nucleotides read TGTGCCAGCAGTTTACTCCCTTCTGTCACCGGGGAGCTGTTTTTT. This codes for CASSLLPSVTGELFF.

V usage is TRBV28 and J usage is TRBJ1-3; weak D call: TRBD1 (6 bases). Germline CDR1 reads MDHEN; CDR2 reads SYDVKM. CDR3 size: 14 residues. Trimming removed 6 bases from V and 0 bases from J, with 9 bases in between. CDR3 coding DNA: TGTGCCAGCAGCCGGACAGACTCTGGAAACACCATATATTTT. This translates into CASSRTDSGNTIYF.

V and J are TRBV6-4 and TRBJ2-1; 11 positions match TRBD1. Trimming took 3 bases from V and 9 from J; bases not matched to a gene: 7. Per germline, CDR1 MRHNA and CDR2 SNTAGT. The CDR3 runs 15 residues. The CDR3 nucleotides read TGTGCCAGCAGTGAGGGAGGACAGGGGGCTGCTGAGCAGTTCTTC. It specifies CASSEGGQGAAEQFF.